This TCR beta chain was sequenced for a study of T cells in localized non-small cell lung cancer. Profiled with immunoSEQ multiplex PCR; TCRdb holds only in-frame clones, not every one. Of 70,000 to 95,000 clones listed, approximately 91% are singletons. Study outcomes and limitations: Out of the top 100 tumor clones, a median about 57 were seen in adjacent lung. Longer survival (overall) was linked to higher T cell density in blood. Heterogeneity is still possible, as just one tumor region was sequenced. Tumor showed lower T cell clonality than uninvolved adjacent lung, where it was highest.

Trimming shortened V by 1 base and J by 3 bases, and 12 bases separated the two germline ends. Per germline, CDR1 SGHDT and CDR2 YYEEEE. The CDR3 has 15 amino acids. Note on this clone: Antigen specificity is unknown.

Sequences were derived from PBMCs, sampled before any cancer treatment. The receptor comes from a woman aged 35-70 years with stage II squamous cell lung carcinoma. This sequence joins TRBV5-6 and TRBJ2-3; D is perhaps TRBD1 (5 bases). The CDR3 region is CASSLQGVGTDTQYF. DNA for the CDR3: TGTGCCAGCAGCTTGCAGGGCGTGGGTACAGATACGCAGTATTTT.